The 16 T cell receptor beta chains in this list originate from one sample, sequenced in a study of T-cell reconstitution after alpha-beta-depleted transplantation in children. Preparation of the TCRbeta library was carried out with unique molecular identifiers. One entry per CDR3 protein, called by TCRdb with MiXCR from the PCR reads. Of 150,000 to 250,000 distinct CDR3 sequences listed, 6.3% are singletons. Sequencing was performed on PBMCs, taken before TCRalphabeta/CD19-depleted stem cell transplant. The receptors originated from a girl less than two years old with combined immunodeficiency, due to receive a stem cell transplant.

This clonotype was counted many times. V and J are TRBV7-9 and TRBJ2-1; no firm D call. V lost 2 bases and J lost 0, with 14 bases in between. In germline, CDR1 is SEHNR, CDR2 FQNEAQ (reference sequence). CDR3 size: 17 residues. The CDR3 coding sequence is TGTGCCAGCAGCTTAAGGGTATTTTCTACCTCCTACAATGAGCAGTTCTTC. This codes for CASSLRVFSTSYNEQFF.

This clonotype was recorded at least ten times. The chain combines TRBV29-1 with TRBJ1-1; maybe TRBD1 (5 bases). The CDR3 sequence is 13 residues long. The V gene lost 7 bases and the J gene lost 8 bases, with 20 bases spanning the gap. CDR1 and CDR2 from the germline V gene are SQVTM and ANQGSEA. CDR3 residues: CSAEGAREAEAFF. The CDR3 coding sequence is TGCAGCGCCGAAGGGGCTAGGGAAGCGGAAGCTTTCTTT.

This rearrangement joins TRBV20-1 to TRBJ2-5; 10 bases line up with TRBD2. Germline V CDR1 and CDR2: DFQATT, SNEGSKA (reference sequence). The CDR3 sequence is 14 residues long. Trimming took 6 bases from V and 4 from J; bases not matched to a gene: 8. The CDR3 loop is CSARQAGGVETQYF. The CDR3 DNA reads TGCAGTGCAAGACAAGCGGGGGGGGTAGAGACCCAGTACTTC.

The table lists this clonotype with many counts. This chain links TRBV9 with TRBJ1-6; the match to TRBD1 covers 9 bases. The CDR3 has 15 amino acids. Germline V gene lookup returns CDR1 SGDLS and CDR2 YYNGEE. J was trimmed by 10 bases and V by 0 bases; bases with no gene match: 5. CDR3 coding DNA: TGTGCCAGCAGCGTAGCCGGGACAGGGAGATCACCCCTCCACTTT. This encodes CASSVAGTGRSPLHF.

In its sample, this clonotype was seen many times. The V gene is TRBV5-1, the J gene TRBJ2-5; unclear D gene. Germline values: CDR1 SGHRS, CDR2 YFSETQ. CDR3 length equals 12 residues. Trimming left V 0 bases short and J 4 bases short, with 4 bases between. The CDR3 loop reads CASSLEAETQYF. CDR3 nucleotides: TGCGCCAGCAGCTTGGAAGCAGAGACCCAGTACTTC.

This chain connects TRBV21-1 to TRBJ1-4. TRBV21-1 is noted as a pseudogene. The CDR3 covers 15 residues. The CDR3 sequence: CASRNEGQDREKLFF. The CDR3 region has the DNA TGTGCCAGCCGAAATGAGGGTCAAGATCGAGAAAAACTGTTTTTT.

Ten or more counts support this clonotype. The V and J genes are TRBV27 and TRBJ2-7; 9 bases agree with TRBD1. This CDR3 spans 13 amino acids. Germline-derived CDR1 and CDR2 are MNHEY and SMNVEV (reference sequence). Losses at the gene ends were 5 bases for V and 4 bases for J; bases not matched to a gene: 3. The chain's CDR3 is CASSHGQGYEQYF. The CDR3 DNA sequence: TGTGCCAGCAGTCACGGACAGGGGTACGAGCAGTACTTC.

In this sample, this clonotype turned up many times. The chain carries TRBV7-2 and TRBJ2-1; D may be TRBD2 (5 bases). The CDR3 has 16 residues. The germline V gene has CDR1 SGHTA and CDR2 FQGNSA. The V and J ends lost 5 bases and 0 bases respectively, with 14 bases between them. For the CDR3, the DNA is TGTGCCAGCAGCCCTACTTATGACTACTCCTACAATGAGCAGTTCTTC. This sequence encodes CASSPTYDYSYNEQFF.

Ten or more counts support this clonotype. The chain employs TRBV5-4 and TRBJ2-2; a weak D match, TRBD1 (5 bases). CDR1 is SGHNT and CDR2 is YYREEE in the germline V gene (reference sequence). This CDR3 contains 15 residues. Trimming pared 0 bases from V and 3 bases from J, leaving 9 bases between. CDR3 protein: CASSLGTRDTGELFF. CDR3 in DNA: TGTGCCAGCAGCTTGGGGACCAGGGACACCGGGGAGCTGTTTTTT.

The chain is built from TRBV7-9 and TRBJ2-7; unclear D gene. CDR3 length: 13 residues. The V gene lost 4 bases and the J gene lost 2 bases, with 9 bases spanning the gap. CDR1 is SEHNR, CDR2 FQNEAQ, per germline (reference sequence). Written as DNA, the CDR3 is TGTGCCAGCAGCTCCACCTCAGCCTACGAGCAGTACTTC. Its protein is CASSSTSAYEQYF.

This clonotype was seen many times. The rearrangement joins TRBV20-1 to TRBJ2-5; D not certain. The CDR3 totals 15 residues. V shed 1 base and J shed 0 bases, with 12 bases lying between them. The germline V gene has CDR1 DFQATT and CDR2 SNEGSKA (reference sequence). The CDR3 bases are TGCAGTGCTAGAGCCGTTTTGGCCAACCAAGAGACCCAGTACTTC. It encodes CSARAVLANQETQYF.

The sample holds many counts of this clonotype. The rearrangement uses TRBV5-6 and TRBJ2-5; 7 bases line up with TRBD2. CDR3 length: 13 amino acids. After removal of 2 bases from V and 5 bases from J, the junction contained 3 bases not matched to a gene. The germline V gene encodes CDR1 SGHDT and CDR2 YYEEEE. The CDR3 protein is CASSFGGDETQYF. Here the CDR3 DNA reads TGTGCCAGCAGCTTTGGGGGGGATGAGACCCAGTACTTC. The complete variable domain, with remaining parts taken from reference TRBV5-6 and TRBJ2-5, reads DAGVTQSPTHLIKTRGQQVTLRCSPKSGHDTVSWYQQALGQGPQFIFQYYEEEERQRGNFPDRFSGHQFPNYSSELNVNALLLGDSALYLCASSFGGDETQYFGPGTRLLVL.

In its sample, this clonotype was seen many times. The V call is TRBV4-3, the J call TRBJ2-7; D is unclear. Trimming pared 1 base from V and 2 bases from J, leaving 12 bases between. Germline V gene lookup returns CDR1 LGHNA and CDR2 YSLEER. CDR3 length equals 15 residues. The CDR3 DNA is TGCGCCAGCAGCCAAGCCCTAGGGATCGCCTACGAGCAGTACTTC. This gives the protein CASSQALGIAYEQYF.

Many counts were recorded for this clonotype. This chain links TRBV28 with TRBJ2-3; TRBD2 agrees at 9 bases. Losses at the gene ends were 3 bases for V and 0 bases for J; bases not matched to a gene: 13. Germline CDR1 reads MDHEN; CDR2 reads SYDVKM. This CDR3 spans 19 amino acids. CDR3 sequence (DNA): TGTGCCAGCAGTTTCTGGGGGCTGGGTACTAGCGGGAGCACAGATACGCAGTATTTT. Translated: CASSFWGLGTSGSTDTQYF.

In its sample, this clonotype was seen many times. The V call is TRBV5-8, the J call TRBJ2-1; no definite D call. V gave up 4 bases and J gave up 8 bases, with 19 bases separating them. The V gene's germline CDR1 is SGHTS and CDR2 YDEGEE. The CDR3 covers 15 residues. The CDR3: CASSPDLVRRDEQFF. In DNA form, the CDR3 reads TGTGCCAGCAGCCCCGACTTGGTACGCCGCGATGAGCAGTTCTTC.

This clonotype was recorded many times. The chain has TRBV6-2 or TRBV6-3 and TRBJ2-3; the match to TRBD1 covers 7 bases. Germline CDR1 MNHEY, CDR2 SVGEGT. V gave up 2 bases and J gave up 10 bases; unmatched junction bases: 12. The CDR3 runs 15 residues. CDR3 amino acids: CASSYPAGGRSSQYF. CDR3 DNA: TGTGCCAGCAGTTACCCCGCAGGGGGAAGGAGTTCGCAGTATTTT.